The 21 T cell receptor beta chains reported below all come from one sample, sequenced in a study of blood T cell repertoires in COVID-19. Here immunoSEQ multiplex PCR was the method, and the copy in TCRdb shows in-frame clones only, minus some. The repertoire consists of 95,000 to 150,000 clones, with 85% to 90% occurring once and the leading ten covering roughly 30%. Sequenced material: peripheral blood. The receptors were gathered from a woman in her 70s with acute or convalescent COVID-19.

The DNA for the CDR3 is TGTGCCAGCAGCCTCGGAGCGGGGGGGCGGGAGACCCAGTACTTC. It yields the protein CASSLGAGGRETQYF. This chain joins TRBV9 and TRBJ2-5; 10 bases align to TRBD2. Trimming took 4 bases from V and 5 from J; bases not matched to a gene: 8. The CDR3 extends over 15 amino acids. Germline lookup yields CDR1 SGDLS and CDR2 YYNGEE.

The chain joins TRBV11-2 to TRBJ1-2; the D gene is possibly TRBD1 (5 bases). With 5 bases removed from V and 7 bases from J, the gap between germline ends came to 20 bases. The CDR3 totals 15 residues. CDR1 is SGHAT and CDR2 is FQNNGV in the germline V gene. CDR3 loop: CASSGYQGPFAGYTF. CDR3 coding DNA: TGTGCCAGCAGCGGATACCAGGGCCCCTTTGCTGGCTACACCTTC.

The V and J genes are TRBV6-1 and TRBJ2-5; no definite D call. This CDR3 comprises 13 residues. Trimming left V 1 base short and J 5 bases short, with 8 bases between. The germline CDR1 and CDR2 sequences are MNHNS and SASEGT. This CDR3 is CASSEVRRETQYF. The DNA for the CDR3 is TGTGCCAGCAGTGAAGTAAGGCGGGAGACCCAGTACTTC.

Written as DNA, the CDR3 is TGTGCCAGCAGTGCAATGCTGACAGCCAACCAAGAGACCCAGTACTTC. This sequence encodes CASSAMLTANQETQYF. The V and J genes are TRBV2 and TRBJ2-5, with D possibly matching TRBD1 (5 bases). There are 16 residues in the CDR3. Germline V gene lookup returns CDR1 SNHLY and CDR2 FYNNEI. Between the trimmed V and J ends, which lost 4 bases and 0 bases, there was a span of 15 bases.

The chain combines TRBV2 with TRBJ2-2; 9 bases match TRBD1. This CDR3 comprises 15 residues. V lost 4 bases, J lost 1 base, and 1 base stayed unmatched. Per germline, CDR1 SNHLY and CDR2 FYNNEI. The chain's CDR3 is CASSGQGGNTGELFF. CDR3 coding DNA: TGTGCCAGCAGTGGACAGGGGGGGAACACCGGGGAGCTGTTTTTT.

CDR3 sequence: CASSQESRDTEAFF. The CDR3 DNA reads as TGTGCCAGCAGCCAAGAGAGTCGTGACACTGAAGCTTTCTTT. V usage is TRBV3-1 (or the pseudogene TRBV3-2) and J usage is TRBJ1-1; D is unclear. V was pared by 0 bases and J by 3 bases, with 8 bases between. This CDR3 comprises 14 residues. Germline V gene sequence: CDR1 LGHDT, CDR2 YNNKEL (reference sequence).

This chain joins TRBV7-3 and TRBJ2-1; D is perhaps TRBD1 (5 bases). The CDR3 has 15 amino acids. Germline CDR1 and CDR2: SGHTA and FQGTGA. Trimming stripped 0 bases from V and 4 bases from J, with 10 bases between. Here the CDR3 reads CASSLTGASYNEQFF. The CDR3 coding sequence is TGTGCCAGCAGCTTAACAGGGGCCAGTTACAATGAGCAGTTCTTC. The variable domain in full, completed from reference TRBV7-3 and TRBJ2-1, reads GAGVSQTPSNKVTEKGKYVELRCDPISGHTALYWYRQSLGQGPEFLIYFQGTGAADDSGLPNDRFFAVRPEGSVSTLKIQRTERGDSAVYLCASSLTGASYNEQFFGPGTRLTVL.

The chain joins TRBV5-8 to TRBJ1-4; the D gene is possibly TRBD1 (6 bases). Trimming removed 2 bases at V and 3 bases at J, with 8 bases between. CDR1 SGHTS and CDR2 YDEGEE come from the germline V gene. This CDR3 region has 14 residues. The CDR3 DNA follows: TGTGCCAGCAGCTTCAGGGGATCTAATGAAAAACTGTTTTTT. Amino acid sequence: CASSFRGSNEKLFF.

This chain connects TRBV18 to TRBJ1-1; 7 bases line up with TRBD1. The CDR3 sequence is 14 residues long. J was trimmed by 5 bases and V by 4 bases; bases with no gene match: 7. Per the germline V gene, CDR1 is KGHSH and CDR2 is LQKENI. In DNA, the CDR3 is TGTGCCAGCTCACTACAAGGGGGCCGGACTGAAGCTTTCTTT. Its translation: CASSLQGGRTEAFF.

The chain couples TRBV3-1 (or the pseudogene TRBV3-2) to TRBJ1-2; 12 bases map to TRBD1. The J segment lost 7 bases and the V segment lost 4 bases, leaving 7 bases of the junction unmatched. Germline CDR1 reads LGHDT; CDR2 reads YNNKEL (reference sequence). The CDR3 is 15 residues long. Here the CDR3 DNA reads TGTGCCAGCAGCCTAGCCGGGACAGGGGGCGGTGGCTACACCTTC. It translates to CASSLAGTGGGGYTF.

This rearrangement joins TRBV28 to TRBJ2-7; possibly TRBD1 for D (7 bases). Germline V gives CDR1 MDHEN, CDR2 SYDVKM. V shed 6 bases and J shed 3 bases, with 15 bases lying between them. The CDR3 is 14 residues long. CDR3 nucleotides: TGTGCCAGCAGCCAGGCGGGACAGCTCTACGAGCAGTACTTC. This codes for CASSQAGQLYEQYF.

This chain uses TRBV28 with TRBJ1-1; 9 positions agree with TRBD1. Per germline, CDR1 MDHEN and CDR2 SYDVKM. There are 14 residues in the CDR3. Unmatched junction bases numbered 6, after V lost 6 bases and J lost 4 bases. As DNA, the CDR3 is TGTGCCAGCAGGATGGGACAGGGAGTCACTGAAGCTTTCTTT. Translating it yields CASRMGQGVTEAFF.

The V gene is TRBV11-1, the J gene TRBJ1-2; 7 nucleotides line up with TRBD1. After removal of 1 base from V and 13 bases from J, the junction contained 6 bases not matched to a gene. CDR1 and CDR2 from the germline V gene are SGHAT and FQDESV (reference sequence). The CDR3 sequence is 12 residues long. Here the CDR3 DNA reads TGTGCCAGCAGCTTAGGAAGACAGGGTGGCACCTTC. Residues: CASSLGRQGGTF.

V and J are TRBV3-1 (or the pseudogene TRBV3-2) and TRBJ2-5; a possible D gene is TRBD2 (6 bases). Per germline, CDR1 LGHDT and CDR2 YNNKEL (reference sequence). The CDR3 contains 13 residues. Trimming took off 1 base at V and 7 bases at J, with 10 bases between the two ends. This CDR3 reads CASSQGGDGTQYF. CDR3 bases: TGTGCCAGCAGCCAAGGGGGGGATGGGACCCAGTACTTC.

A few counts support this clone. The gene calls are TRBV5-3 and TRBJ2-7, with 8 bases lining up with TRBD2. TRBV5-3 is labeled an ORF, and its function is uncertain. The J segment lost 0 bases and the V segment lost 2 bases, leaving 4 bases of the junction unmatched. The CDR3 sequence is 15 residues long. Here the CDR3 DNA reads TGTGCCAGAAGCTTCCATAGCGGGGCCTCCTACGAGCAGTACTTC. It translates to CARSFHSGASYEQYF.

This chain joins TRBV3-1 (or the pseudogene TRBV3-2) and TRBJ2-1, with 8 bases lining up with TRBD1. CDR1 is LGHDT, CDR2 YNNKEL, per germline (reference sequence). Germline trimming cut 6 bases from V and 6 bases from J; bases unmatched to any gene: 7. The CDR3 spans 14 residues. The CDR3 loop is CASRPSGTGNEQFF. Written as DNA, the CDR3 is TGTGCCAGCAGGCCATCCGGGACAGGCAATGAGCAGTTCTTC.

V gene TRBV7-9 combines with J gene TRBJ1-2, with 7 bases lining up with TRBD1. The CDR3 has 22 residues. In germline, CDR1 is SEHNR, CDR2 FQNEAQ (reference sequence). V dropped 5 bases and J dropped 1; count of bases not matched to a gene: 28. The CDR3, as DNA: TGTGCCAGCAGCACGGGACAGAGGGGACTCCAGTCTCCCCTCCAACGTAACTATGGCTACACCTTC. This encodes CASSTGQRGLQSPLQRNYGYTF.

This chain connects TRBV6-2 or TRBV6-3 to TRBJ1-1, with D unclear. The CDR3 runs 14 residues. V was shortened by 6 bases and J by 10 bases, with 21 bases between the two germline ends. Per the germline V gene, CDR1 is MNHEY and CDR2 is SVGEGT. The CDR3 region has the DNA TGTGCCAGCAGCCCACCCGGCACTTCCCGGGGAGCTTTCTTT. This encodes CASSPPGTSRGAFF.

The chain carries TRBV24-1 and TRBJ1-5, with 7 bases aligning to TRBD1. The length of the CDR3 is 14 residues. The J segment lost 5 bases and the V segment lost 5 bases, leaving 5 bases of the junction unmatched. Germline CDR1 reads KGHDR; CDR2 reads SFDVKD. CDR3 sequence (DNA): TGTGCCACCAGTGGAGACAGGGTAGATCAGCCCCAGCATTTT. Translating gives CATSGDRVDQPQHF.

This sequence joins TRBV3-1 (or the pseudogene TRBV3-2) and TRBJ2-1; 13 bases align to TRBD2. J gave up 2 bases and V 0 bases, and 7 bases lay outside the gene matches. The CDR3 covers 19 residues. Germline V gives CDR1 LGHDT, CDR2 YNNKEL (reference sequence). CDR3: CASSQDHPGLAGAYNEQFF. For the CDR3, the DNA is TGTGCCAGCAGCCAAGACCACCCCGGACTAGCGGGGGCCTACAATGAGCAGTTCTTC.

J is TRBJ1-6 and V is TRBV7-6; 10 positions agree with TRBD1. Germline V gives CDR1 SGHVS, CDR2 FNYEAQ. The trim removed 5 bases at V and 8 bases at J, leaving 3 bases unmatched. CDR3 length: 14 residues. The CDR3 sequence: CASSLGTGDSPLHF. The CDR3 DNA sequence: TGTGCCAGCAGCCTTGGGACAGGGGATTCACCCCTCCACTTT.